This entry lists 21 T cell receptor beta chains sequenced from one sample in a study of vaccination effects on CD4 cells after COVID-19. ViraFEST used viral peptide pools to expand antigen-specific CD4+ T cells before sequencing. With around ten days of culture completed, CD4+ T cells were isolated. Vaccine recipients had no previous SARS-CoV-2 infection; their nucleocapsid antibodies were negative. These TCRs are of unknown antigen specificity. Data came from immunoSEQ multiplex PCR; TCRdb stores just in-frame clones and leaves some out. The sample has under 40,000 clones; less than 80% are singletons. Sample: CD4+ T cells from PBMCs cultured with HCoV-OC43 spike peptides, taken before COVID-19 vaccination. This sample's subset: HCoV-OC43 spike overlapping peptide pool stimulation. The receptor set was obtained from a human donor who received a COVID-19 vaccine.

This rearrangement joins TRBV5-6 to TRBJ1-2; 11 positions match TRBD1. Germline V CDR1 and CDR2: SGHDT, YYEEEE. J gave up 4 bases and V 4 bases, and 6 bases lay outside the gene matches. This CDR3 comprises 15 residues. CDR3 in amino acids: CASSMGQGVVYGYTF. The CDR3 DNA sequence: TGTGCCAGCAGCATGGGACAGGGGGTAGTCTATGGCTACACCTTC.

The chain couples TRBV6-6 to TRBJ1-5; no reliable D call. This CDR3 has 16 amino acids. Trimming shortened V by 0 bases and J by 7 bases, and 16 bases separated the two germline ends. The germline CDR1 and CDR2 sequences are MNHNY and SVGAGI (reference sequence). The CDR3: CASSYSRGRVEQPQHF. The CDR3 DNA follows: TGTGCCAGCAGTTACTCAAGAGGTCGGGTAGAACAGCCCCAGCATTTT.

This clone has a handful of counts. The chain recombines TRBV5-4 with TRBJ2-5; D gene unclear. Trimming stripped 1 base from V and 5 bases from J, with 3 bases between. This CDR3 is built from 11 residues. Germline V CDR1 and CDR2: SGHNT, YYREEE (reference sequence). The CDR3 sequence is CASSLMETQYF. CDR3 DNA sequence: TGTGCCAGCAGCTTGATGGAGACCCAGTACTTC.

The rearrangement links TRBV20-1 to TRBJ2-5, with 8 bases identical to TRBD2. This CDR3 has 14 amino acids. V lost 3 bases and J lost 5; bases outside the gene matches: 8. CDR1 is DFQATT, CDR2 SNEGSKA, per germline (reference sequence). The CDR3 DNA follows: TGCAGTGCTAGTCGGGAGGGGTGGGCGGAGACCCAGTACTTC. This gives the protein CSASREGWAETQYF.

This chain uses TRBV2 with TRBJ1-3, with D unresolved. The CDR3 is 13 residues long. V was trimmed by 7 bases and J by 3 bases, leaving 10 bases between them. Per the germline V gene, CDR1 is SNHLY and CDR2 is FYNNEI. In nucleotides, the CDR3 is TGTGCCAGCACCCTGGGTGGTGGAAACACCATATATTTT. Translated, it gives CASTLGGGNTIYF. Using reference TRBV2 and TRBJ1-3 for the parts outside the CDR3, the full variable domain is EPEVTQTPSHQVTQMGQEVILRCVPISNHLYFYWYRQILGQKVEFLVSFYNNEISEKSEIFDDQFSVERPDGSNFTLKIRSTKLEDSAMYFCASTLGGGNTIYFGEGSWLTVV.

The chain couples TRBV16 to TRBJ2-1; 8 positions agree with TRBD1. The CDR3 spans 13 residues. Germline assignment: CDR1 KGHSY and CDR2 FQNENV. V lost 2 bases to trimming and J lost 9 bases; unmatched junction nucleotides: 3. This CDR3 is CASSQQGAGEQFF. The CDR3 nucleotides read TGTGCCAGCAGCCAACAGGGGGCTGGTGAGCAGTTCTTC.

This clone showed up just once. The CDR3 loop is CASSYFGQSTDTQYF. As DNA, the CDR3 is TGTGCCAGCAGCTACTTCGGACAGTCCACAGATACGCAGTATTTT. This chain uses TRBV11-2 with TRBJ2-3; perhaps TRBD1 as D (6 bases). The V end was cut by 4 bases, the J end by 2 bases, with 13 bases between. Germline V gives CDR1 SGHAT, CDR2 FQNNGV. The CDR3 sequence is 15 residues long.

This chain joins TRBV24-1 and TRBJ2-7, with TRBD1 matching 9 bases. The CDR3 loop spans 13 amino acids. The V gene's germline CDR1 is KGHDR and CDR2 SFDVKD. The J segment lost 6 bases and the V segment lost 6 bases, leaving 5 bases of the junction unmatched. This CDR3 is CATSRGQGSEQYF. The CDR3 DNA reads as TGTGCCACCAGTAGGGGACAGGGCAGCGAGCAGTACTTC.

The DNA for the CDR3 is TGCAGCGTTGGAGGGGCTAGGGTCTACGAGCAGTACTTC. Protein product: CSVGGARVYEQYF. The rearrangement uses TRBV29-1 and TRBJ2-7; D assignment may be TRBD1 or TRBD2 (5 bases each). The CDR3 has 13 amino acids. Trimming pared 4 bases from V and 3 bases from J, leaving 13 bases between. The germline V gene encodes CDR1 SQVTM and CDR2 ANQGSEA.

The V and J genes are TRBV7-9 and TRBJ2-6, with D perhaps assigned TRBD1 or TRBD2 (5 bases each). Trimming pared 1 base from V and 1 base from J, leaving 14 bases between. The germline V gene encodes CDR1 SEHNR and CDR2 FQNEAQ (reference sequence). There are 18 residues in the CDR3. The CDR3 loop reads CASSLGRGERSGANVLTF. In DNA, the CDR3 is TGTGCCAGCAGCTTAGGAAGGGGAGAGAGGTCTGGGGCCAACGTCCTGACTTTC. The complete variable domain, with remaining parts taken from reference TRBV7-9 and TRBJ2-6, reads DTGVSQNPRHKITKRGQNVTFRCDPISEHNRLYWYRQTLGQGPEFLTYFQNEAQLEKSRLLSDRFSAERPKGSFSTLEIQRTEQGDSAMYLCASSLGRGERSGANVLTFGAGSRLTVL.

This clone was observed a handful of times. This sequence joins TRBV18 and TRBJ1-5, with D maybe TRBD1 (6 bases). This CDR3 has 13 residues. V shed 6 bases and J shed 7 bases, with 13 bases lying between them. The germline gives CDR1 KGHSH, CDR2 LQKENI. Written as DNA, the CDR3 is TGTGCCAGCTCTACGGCAGGGGACCAGCCCCAGCATTTT. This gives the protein CASSTAGDQPQHF. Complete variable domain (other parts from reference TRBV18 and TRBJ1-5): NAGVMQNPRHLVRRRGQEARLRCSPMKGHSHVYWYRQLPEEGLKFMVYLQKENIIDESGMPKERFSAEFPKEGPSILRIQQVVRGDSAAYFCASSTAGDQPQHFGDGTRLSIL.

The CDR3 reads CASSLRGAYVLTQYF. DNA of the CDR3: TGTGCCAGCAGTTTACGGGGGGCGTATGTTTTGACGCAGTATTTT. J is TRBJ2-3 and V is TRBV27, with D possibly matching TRBD2 (7 bases). This CDR3 region has 15 residues. Germline values: CDR1 MNHEY, CDR2 SMNVEV (reference sequence). V was pared by 2 bases and J by 9 bases, with 18 bases between.

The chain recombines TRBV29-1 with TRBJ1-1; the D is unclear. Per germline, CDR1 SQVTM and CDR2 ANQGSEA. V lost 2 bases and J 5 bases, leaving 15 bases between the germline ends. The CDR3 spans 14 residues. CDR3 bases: TGCAGCGTTGAATTAAGGATGTCCAGGACTGAAGCTTTCTTT. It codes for CSVELRMSRTEAFF.

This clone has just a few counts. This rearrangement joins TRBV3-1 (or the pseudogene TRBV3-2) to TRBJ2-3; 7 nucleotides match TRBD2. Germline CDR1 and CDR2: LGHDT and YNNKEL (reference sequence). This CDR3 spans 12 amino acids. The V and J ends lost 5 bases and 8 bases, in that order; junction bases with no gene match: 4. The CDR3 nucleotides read TGTGCCAGCAGCTACGGGGAGGGTACGCAGTATTTT. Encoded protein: CASSYGEGTQYF.

The CDR3 reads CASSFRGRENTEAFF. The CDR3 nucleotides are TGTGCCAGCAGCTTCAGGGGCCGGGAGAACACTGAAGCTTTCTTT. The V call is TRBV5-4, the J call TRBJ1-1, with D perhaps matching TRBD1 (6 bases). Trimming stripped 2 bases from V and 1 base from J, with 12 bases between. Germline CDR1 reads SGHNT; CDR2 reads YYREEE (reference sequence). The length of the CDR3 is 15 residues.

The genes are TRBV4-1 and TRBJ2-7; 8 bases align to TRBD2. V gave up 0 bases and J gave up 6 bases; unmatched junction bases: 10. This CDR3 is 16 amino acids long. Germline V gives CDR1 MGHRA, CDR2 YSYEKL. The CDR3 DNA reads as TGCGCCAGCAGCCAAGAGGCCCTAGCGGGTTCGCGCGAGCAGTACTTC. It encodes CASSQEALAGSREQYF.

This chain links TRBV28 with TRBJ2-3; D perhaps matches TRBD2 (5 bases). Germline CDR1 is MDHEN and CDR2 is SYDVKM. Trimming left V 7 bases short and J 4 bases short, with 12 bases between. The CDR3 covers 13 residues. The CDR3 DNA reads TGTGCCAGCACCCGGGGTAGTCCAGATACGCAGTATTTT. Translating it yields CASTRGSPDTQYF.

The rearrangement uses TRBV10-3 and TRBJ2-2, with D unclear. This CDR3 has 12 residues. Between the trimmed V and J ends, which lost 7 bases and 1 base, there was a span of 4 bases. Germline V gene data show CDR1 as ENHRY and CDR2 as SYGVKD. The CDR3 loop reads CAIKGNTGELFF. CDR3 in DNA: TGTGCCATCAAGGGGAACACCGGGGAGCTGTTTTTT.

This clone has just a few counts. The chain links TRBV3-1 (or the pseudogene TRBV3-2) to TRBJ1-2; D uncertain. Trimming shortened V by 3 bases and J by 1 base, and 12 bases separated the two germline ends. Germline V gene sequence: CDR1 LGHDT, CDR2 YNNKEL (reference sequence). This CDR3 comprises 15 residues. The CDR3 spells CASSQGAGFNYGYTF. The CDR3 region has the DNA TGTGCCAGCAGCCAGGGAGCTGGGTTTAACTATGGCTACACCTTC.

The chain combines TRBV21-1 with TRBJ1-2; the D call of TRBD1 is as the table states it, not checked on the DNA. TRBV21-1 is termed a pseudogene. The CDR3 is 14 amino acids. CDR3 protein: CASSREQGTEGYTF. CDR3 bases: TGTGCCAGCAGCAGAGAACAGGGGACCGAGGGCTACACCTTC.

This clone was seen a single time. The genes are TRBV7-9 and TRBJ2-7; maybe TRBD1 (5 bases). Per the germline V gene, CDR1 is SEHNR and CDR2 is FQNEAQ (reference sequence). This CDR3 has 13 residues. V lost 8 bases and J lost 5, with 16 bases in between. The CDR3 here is CASSRVSGDEQYF. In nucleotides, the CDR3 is TGTGCCAGCTCCAGGGTGTCTGGCGACGAGCAGTACTTC.